The next 14 T cell receptor beta chains were all read from a single sample in a study of T cell changes during pregnancy in multiple sclerosis. The repertoire was sequenced with immunoSEQ multiplex PCR; TCRdb's copy has only in-frame clones and lacks some. The table records just over 60,000 clones, about 92% of them present only once. The sequencing here drew on peripheral blood, taken in the second trimester of pregnancy. The receptors originated from a female donor in good health, enrolled as a control in a pregnancy study.

In its sample, this clone was seen a few times. V is TRBV6-5 and J is TRBJ1-1, with TRBD1 matching 7 bases. The CDR3 is made up of 13 amino acids. Germline loops: CDR1 MNHEY, CDR2 SVGAGI. Unmatched junction bases numbered 7, after V lost 7 bases and J lost 5 bases. CDR3 loop: CASTGQQGTEAFF. As DNA, the CDR3 is TGTGCCAGCACCGGACAACAGGGGACTGAAGCTTTCTTT.

The chain recombines TRBV25-1 with TRBJ2-5, with a weak D call TRBD2 (6 bases). CDR3 length equals 12 residues. Germline CDR1 and CDR2: MGHDK and SYGVNS. With 8 bases removed from V and 4 bases from J, the gap between germline ends came to 11 bases. The CDR3 protein is CASGWTTETQYF. DNA of the CDR3: TGTGCCAGCGGATGGACTACAGAGACCCAGTACTTC.

This chain uses TRBV6-4 with TRBJ2-5, with a tentative D call TRBD2 (6 bases). The germline V gene encodes CDR1 MRHNA and CDR2 SNTAGT. Trimming removed 7 bases at V and 4 bases at J, with 19 bases between. This CDR3 contains 15 residues. This CDR3 reads CASTPAHCGTETQYF. The CDR3 DNA is TGTGCCAGCACCCCTGCCCATTGCGGGACAGAGACCCAGTACTTC.

The chain couples TRBV7-6 to TRBJ1-2; tentative D call: TRBD1 (6 bases). Looked up from germline, CDR1 is SGHVS and CDR2 is FNYEAQ. Trimming removed 1 base at V and 2 bases at J, with 11 bases between. CDR3 length: 15 amino acids. DNA for the CDR3: TGTGCCAGCAGCTTAGGTCGGGGGGCGAACTATGGCTACACCTTC. This codes for CASSLGRGANYGYTF.

This clone occurred a few times. The chain joins TRBV30 to TRBJ1-3; tentatively, D is TRBD1 (5 bases). Looked up from germline, CDR1 is GTSNPN and CDR2 is SVGIG (reference sequence). Trimming removed 0 bases at V and 0 bases at J, with 15 bases between. The CDR3 covers 17 residues. Written as DNA, the CDR3 is TGTGCCTGGAGTGTACTGGGGCAGGCGACCTCTGGAAACACCATATATTTT. Protein product: CAWSVLGQATSGNTIYF.

The V call is TRBV4-3, the J call TRBJ2-3, with TRBD1 as a possible D gene (6 bases). Germline V gives CDR1 LGHNA, CDR2 YSLEER. CDR3 size: 15 residues. Trimming removed 1 base at V and 0 bases at J, with 8 bases between. Here the CDR3 reads CASSQGDRSTDTQYF. The CDR3 DNA reads as TGCGCCAGCAGCCAAGGAGACAGGAGCACAGATACGCAGTATTTT.

This chain uses TRBV5-4 with TRBJ2-1; D perhaps matches TRBD1 (7 bases). Germline V gene lookup returns CDR1 SGHNT and CDR2 YYREEE (reference sequence). The V end was cut by 5 bases, the J end by 0 bases, with 12 bases between. The CDR3 sequence is 15 residues long. The CDR3 protein is CASRGGQSSYNEQFF. Here the CDR3 DNA reads TGTGCCAGCAGGGGGGGACAGTCCTCCTACAATGAGCAGTTCTTC.

The chain uses TRBV21-1 and TRBJ1-6. TRBV21-1 is a listed pseudogene. This CDR3 has 19 amino acids. CDR3 sequence (DNA): TGTGCCAGCAGCCCCCGAGTAGACCGCGAGGGCTCCTATAATTCACCCCTCCACTTT. Its protein product is CASSPRVDREGSYNSPLHF.

This sequence joins TRBV19 and TRBJ2-3; 9 positions agree with TRBD1. Germline V lookup: CDR1 LNHDA, CDR2 SQIVND (reference sequence). With 1 base clipped from V and 1 base from J, the junction kept 0 bases outside the gene matches. The CDR3 totals 15 residues. As DNA, the CDR3 is TGTGCCAGTAGTATAGGGGACAGGGGCACAGATACGCAGTATTTT. It is translated as CASSIGDRGTDTQYF.

The chain carries TRBV6-6 and TRBJ1-2; D may be TRBD1 (6 bases). Trimming cost V 5 bases and J 8 bases, with 15 bases left between them. The CDR3 sequence is 13 residues long. Looked up from germline, CDR1 is MNHNY and CDR2 is SVGAGI (reference sequence). CDR3 DNA sequence: TGTGCCAGCAGTCCTCAGGGGTTCAAGGGCTACACCTTC. Translation gives CASSPQGFKGYTF.

This chain uses TRBV5-8 with TRBJ1-1; tentative D call: TRBD1 (5 bases). V was trimmed by 1 base and J by 4 bases, leaving 8 bases between them. The CDR3 is 13 amino acids. The germline V gene encodes CDR1 SGHTS and CDR2 YDEGEE. CDR3 nucleotide sequence: TGTGCCAGCAGCTTGCGGGGGAGCACTGAAGCTTTCTTT. Translated, it gives CASSLRGSTEAFF.

The chain is built from TRBV7-8 and TRBJ1-1, with no clear D. Between the trimmed V and J ends, which lost 5 bases and 1 base, there was a span of 5 bases. The CDR3 totals 12 residues. The V gene's germline CDR1 is SGHVS and CDR2 FQNEAQ. The DNA for the CDR3 is TGTGCCAGCAGCGCGGGGAACACTGAAGCTTTCTTT. Translation: CASSAGNTEAFF.

Here the CDR3 reads CASSIAGGFKNIQYF. The CDR3 nucleotides read TGTGCCAGCAGTATAGCGGGGGGGTTCAAAAACATTCAGTACTTC. This rearrangement joins TRBV27 to TRBJ2-4; 11 nucleotides agree with TRBD2. The CDR3 covers 15 residues. Looked up from germline, CDR1 is MNHEY and CDR2 is SMNVEV (reference sequence). The trim removed 5 bases at V and 3 bases at J, leaving 3 bases unmatched.

CDR3: CASSVGQQGGVNYGYTF. CDR3 sequence (DNA): TGTGCCAGCAGCGTGGGCCAACAGGGGGGAGTGAACTATGGCTACACCTTC. The V call is TRBV9, the J call TRBJ1-2; 8 bases line up with TRBD1. V lost 2 bases, J lost 2 bases, and 11 bases stayed unmatched. CDR1 SGDLS and CDR2 YYNGEE come from the germline V gene. The CDR3 runs to 17 residues. Complete variable domain (other parts from reference TRBV9 and TRBJ1-2): DSGVTQTPKHLITATGQRVTLRCSPRSGDLSVYWYQQSLDQGLQFLIQYYNGEERAKGNILERFSAQQFPDLHSELNLSSLELGDSALYFCASSVGQQGGVNYGYTFGSGTRLTVV.